This TCR beta chain was sequenced for a study of cytomegalovirus exposure and HLA in healthy donors. The PCR contained 60 Vbeta and 13 Jbeta primers. Per the original data handling: In a later analysis, approximately 73 million unique TCR beta chains included roughly 11 million shared by two or more donors. The table came from immunoSEQ multiplex PCR; TCRdb's copy has only in-frame clones and leaves some out. V and J calls and clone size are given by that table; D and trimming were obtained from the DNA. The data hold roughly 73,000 clones, with about 84% observed a single time. Study-level points and caveats: TCR beta sequences reportedly predicted most subjects' HLA-A and HLA-B alleles accurately. According to a later analysis, most TCR beta chains associated with CMV appeared HLA-restricted. A later analysis found TCR association rates differed by HLA locus, highest for DRB1 and lowest for HLA-C.

Notes on this clone: Its cognate antigen is unknown.

The CDR3 spans 12 residues. Per the germline V gene, CDR1 is MNHEY and CDR2 is SMNVEV (reference sequence). V lost 4 bases and J 4 bases, leaving 5 bases between the germline ends. This sequence originates from a man in his forties in good health and CMV-seronegative. The sequencing input was PBMCs. V and J are TRBV27 and TRBJ1-5; D is unclear. In DNA, the CDR3 is TGTGCCAGCAGTTCAACTAATCAGCCCCAGCATTTT. Residues: CASSSTNQPQHF.